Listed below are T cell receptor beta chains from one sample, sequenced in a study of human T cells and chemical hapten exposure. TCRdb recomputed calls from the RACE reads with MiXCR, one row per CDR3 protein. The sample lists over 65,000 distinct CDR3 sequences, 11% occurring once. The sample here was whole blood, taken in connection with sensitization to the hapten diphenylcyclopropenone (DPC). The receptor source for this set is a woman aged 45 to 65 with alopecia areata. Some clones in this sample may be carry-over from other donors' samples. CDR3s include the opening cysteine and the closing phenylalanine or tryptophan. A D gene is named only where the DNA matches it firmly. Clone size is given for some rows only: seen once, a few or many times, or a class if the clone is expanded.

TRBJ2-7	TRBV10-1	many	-	TGCGCCAGCAGCGAGACGGAACTGCTTTCCTACGAGCAGTACTTC	CASSETELLSYEQYF
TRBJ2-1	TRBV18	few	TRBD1	TGTGCCAGCTCACCTAGGGGGCTTGGTGAGCAGTTCTTC	CASSPRGLGEQFF
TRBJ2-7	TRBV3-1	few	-	TGTGCCAGCAGCCAAGGGGCAGGGGTTCCCGAGCAGTACTTC	CASSQGAGVPEQYF
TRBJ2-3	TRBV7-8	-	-	TGTGCCAGCAGCCACCAATTAGATACGCAGTATTTT	CASSHQLDTQYF
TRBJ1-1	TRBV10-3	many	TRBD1	TGTGCCATCAGGGAGGGGAGGGGGCGGACTGAAGCTTTCTTT	CAIREGRGRTEAFF
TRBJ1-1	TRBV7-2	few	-	TGTGCCAGCAGTTTTACAGGGAGCAGTGAAGCTTTCTTT	CASSFTGSSEAFF
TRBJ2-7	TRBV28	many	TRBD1	TGTGCCAGCAGTTTCGGGGACAGGGGCTACGAGCAGTACTTC	CASSFGDRGYEQYF
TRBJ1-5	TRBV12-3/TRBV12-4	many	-	TGTGCCAGCAGTTTAGTTATTGGGGGCTATAATCAGCCCCAGCATTTT	CASSLVIGGYNQPQHF
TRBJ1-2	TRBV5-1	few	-	TGCGCCAGCAGCTTGGTGTCCTCCCGAGGCTACACCTTC	CASSLVSSRGYTF
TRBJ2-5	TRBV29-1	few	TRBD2	TGCAGCGTTCGGTCGGGAGGCGTCCAAGAGACCCAGTACTTC	CSVRSGGVQETQYF
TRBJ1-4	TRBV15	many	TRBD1	TGTGCCACCAGCAGACCCGGGACAGGGGGCGAAAAACTGTTTTTT	CATSRPGTGGEKLFF
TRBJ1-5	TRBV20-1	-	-	TGCAGTGCTAGAGCGGCGGGGGGCTCACGGTCACTAAGCAATCAGCCCCAGCATTTT	CSARAAGGSRSLSNQPQHF
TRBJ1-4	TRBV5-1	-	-	TGCGCCAGCAGCTTTTTTACAACTAATGAAAAACTGTTTTTT	CASSFFTTNEKLFF
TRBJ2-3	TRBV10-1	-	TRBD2	TGCGCCAGCAGCGGGACTAGCGTTCCAGATACGCAGTATTTT	CASSGTSVPDTQYF
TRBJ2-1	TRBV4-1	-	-	TGCGCCAGCAGCCAAGGAAAGGGGGGGCTATACAATGAGCAGTTCTTC	CASSQGKGGLYNEQFF
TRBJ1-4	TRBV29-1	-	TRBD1	TGCAGCGAACTCGGACAGGGCAACGAAAAACTGTTTTTT	CSELGQGNEKLFF
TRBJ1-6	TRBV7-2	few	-	TGTGCCAGCAGCTTAGAGTGGAGCAGGCGATCACCCCTCCACTTT	CASSLEWSRRSPLHF
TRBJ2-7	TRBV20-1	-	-	TGCAGTGCTAGCCCCGGGGGTTACCGCTCCTACGAGCAGTACTTC	CSASPGGYRSYEQYF
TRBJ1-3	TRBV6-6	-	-	TGTGCCAGCAGTTACTCCGGGAGCTCTGGAAACACCATATATTTT	CASSYSGSSGNTIYF
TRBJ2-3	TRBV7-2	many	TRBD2	TGTGCCAGCAGCCTGGCCGGGACTAGCGGCTCAGATACGCAGTATTTT	CASSLAGTSGSDTQYF
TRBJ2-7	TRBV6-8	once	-	TGTGCTCGTACGGGGGCCACACGCCACGAGCAGTACTTC	CARTGATRHEQYF
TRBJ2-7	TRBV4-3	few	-	TGCGCCAGCAGCCTAACCCAGGGATCCTACGAGCAGTACTTC	CASSLTQGSYEQYF
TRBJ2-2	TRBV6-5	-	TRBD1	TGTGCCAGCCGACGGACAGGGAGTAGCGGGGAGCTGTTTTTT	CASRRTGSSGELFF
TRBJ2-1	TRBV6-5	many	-	TGTGCCAGCAGTGCCGTCCTAGGGGATGAGCAGTTCTTC	CASSAVLGDEQFF
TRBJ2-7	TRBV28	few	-	TGTGCCAGCAGTTTTGGCCTAGGCCGTTACGAGCAGTACTTC	CASSFGLGRYEQYF